This entry is about one T cell receptor beta chain. Its matching antigen is unknown. The sample is drawn from a study of vaccination and CD4 T cells after COVID-19. Study as a whole: Convalescents were six males and four females, two of them Hispanic.

The Oncomine TCR Beta short-read assay sequenced DNA from cultured CD4+ T cells. Each CDR3 protein is one row after TCRdb ran MiXCR on the PCR reads. The table has under 25,000 distinct CDR3 sequences, roughly 23% seen once. V lost 0 bases to trimming and J lost 4 bases, with 10 bases between them. This CDR3 is built from 14 residues. Germline-derived CDR1 and CDR2 are SGHRS and YFSETQ. Treatment described: roughly 11-day PBMC culture with coronavirus spike peptide pools or control peptides (ViraFEST assay). Expansion of antigen-specific T cells with peptide pools by ViraFEST preceded sequencing of TCRs. Study results and limitations: Analysis of convalescent patients found that 304 of 307 vaccine-specific clones were spike mono-reactive.

V and J are TRBV5-1 and TRBJ1-1; D remains ambiguous. The sequencing input was cultured CD4+ T cells from blood. The origin of this receptor is a human donor with COVID-19. In DNA form, the CDR3 reads TGCGCCAGCAGCTTGGCCGGGGTCGTCACTGAAGCTTTCTTT. Translation: CASSLAGVVTEAFF.